This T cell receptor (beta chain) was retrieved from a study of blood T cell repertoires in COVID-19. Whole-study context: The United States, Italy and Spain provided the acute and convalescent COVID-19 samples.

Repertoires were generated with immunoSEQ multiplex PCR, while TCRdb's copy carries only in-frame clones and drops some. The profile shows 250,000 to 350,000 clones, 80% to 90% of them singletons. Everyone who took part was roughly 18 to 89 years old, and they came from some 23 US areas. Which cohort a participant joined came from the clinical history participants gave. Recovery among Cohort 3 donors was established by two negative PCRs, clearance, or symptom resolution. The CDR3 covers 14 residues. The V and J ends lost 3 bases and 1 base respectively, with 9 bases between them. Germline V gene lookup returns CDR1 WSHSY and CDR2 SAAADI.

V and J are TRBV10-2 and TRBJ1-2; D is possibly TRBD1 (5 bases). The sequence was obtained from a woman aged 18 to 35 who had recovered from COVID-19. The sample consisted of PBMCs or T cells enriched from blood (not recorded which). CDR3 region: CASSDRADNYGYTF. The CDR3 DNA is TGCGCCAGCAGTGACAGGGCGGATAACTATGGCTACACCTTC.